These 16 T cell receptor beta chains came from one sample sequenced in a study of T cell responses to AZD1222 COVID-19 vaccine. The method was immunoSEQ multiplex PCR; TCRdb's version includes in-frame clones alone and lacks a portion of them. The sample shows about 140,000 clones, 92% of them seen only once. Specimen: peripheral blood, collected on day 0 of AZD1222 vaccination. The receptor source for this set is an adult in good health.

The chain couples TRBV18 to TRBJ1-2, with 8 nucleotides matching TRBD1. Germline loops: CDR1 KGHSH, CDR2 LQKENI. The CDR3 spans 14 residues. The trim removed 5 bases at V and 2 bases at J, leaving 4 bases unmatched. CDR3 in amino acids: CASSSRQGNYGYTF. In DNA form, the CDR3 reads TGTGCCAGCTCATCTAGACAGGGGAACTATGGCTACACCTTC.

The chain is built from TRBV15 and TRBJ1-2; no definite D call. This CDR3 spans 12 amino acids. The V end was cut by 3 bases, the J end by 9 bases, with 11 bases between. Germline V gene lookup returns CDR1 LNHNV and CDR2 YYDKDF (reference sequence). Written as DNA, the CDR3 is TGTGCCACCAGCAGCGAAGACGGCAGCTACACCTTC. Translation: CATSSEDGSYTF.

The genes are TRBV21-1 and TRBJ2-7; the DNA was not compared with TRBD2, the D call given in the table. TRBV21-1 represents a pseudogene. The CDR3 length is 13 residues. Here the CDR3 DNA reads TGTGCCAGCAGCAAAGATCGCGGCTACGAGCAGTACTTC. This sequence encodes CASSKDRGYEQYF.

The genes are TRBV6-2 or TRBV6-3 and TRBJ2-1, with D perhaps matching TRBD2 (6 bases). Germline V lookup: CDR1 MNHEY, CDR2 SVGEGT. The CDR3 runs to 15 residues. Trimming took off 0 bases at V and 5 bases at J, with 11 bases between the two ends. The CDR3 DNA is TGTGCCAGCAGTTACTCTATCAGGGAGGACAATGAGCAGTTCTTC. Residues: CASSYSIREDNEQFF.

This clone came up once. The V and J genes are TRBV15 and TRBJ2-7; 9 bases match TRBD2. The ends lost 8 bases at V and 3 bases at J; junction bases unmatched: 8. Germline-derived CDR1 and CDR2 are LNHNV and YYDKDF (reference sequence). The CDR3 length is 14 residues. In nucleotides, the CDR3 is TGTGCCACCGGAGCGGGAGGAGACTTCTACGAGCAGTACTTC. Amino acids: CATGAGGDFYEQYF.

V gene TRBV28 combines with J gene TRBJ1-4; no clear D. The V end was cut by 2 bases, the J end by 7 bases, with 14 bases between. The CDR3 is 15 residues long. Looked up from germline, CDR1 is MDHEN and CDR2 is SYDVKM. CDR3 sequence: CASSLGVAVFEKLFF. Written as DNA, the CDR3 is TGTGCCAGCAGTTTAGGGGTCGCCGTCTTTGAAAAACTGTTTTTT.

The chain couples TRBV2 to TRBJ1-2, with 10 bases matching TRBD1. After removal of 8 bases from V and 4 bases from J, the junction contained 7 bases not matched to a gene. CDR1 and CDR2 from the germline V gene are SNHLY and FYNNEI. This CDR3 is 14 amino acids long. The CDR3 nucleotides read TGTGCCAGCCGGGGACAGGGGATAGCCTATGGCTACACCTTC. This encodes CASRGQGIAYGYTF.

The rearrangement joins TRBV20-1 to TRBJ1-4; D not certain. The V gene's germline CDR1 is DFQATT and CDR2 SNEGSKA (reference sequence). CDR3 length equals 11 residues. V was cut by 2 bases and J by 4 bases, with 2 bases left in between. CDR3 sequence: CSARFNEKLFF. The CDR3 region has the DNA TGCAGTGCTAGATTTAATGAAAAACTGTTTTTT.

The chain joins TRBV5-1 to TRBJ2-5; 9 nucleotides agree with TRBD1. Germline loops: CDR1 SGHRS, CDR2 YFSETQ. Losses at the gene ends were 1 base for V and 5 bases for J; bases not matched to a gene: 3. This CDR3 contains 14 residues. CDR3: CASSLWGTGETQYF. CDR3 DNA: TGCGCCAGCAGCTTGTGGGGGACAGGGGAGACCCAGTACTTC.

V is TRBV2 and J is TRBJ1-5; TRBD1 agrees at 9 bases. The CDR3 has 16 residues. Germline-derived CDR1 and CDR2 are SNHLY and FYNNEI. Trimming at V came to 4 bases and at J to 6 bases, leaving 10 bases not matched to a gene. The CDR3 bases are TGTGCCAGCAGTGCTTACGACAGGGGGTATAGTCAGCCCCAGCATTTT. Translated: CASSAYDRGYSQPQHF. The full variable domain, in which reference TRBV2 and TRBJ1-5 provide the parts outside the CDR3, is EPEVTQTPSHQVTQMGQEVILRCVPISNHLYFYWYRQILGQKVEFLVSFYNNEISEKSEIFDDQFSVERPDGSNFTLKIRSTKLEDSAMYFCASSAYDRGYSQPQHFGDGTRLSIL.

J is TRBJ1-1 and V is TRBV2; D is unclear. The CDR3 length is 13 residues. Trimming stripped 4 bases from V and 11 bases from J, with 17 bases between. The germline gives CDR1 SNHLY, CDR2 FYNNEI. For the CDR3, the DNA is TGTGCCAGCAGTGCTGAAAAGGGTCTGAGGGCTTTCTTT. Translating it yields CASSAEKGLRAFF.

The chain carries TRBV27 and TRBJ2-7; perhaps TRBD1 as D (5 bases). Trimming left V 6 bases short and J 2 bases short, with 14 bases between. Germline loops: CDR1 MNHEY, CDR2 SMNVEV (reference sequence). This CDR3 contains 14 residues. This CDR3 is CASRADTMTYEQYF. The DNA of the CDR3 is TGTGCCAGCAGGGCGGACACCATGACCTACGAGCAGTACTTC.

This clone was counted between two and nine times. The chain carries TRBV12-3 or TRBV12-4 and TRBJ1-4; D might be TRBD1 (5 bases). The CDR3 runs 12 residues. Trimming took off 8 bases at V and 4 bases at J, with 8 bases between the two ends. The CDR3 bases are TGTGCCAGCCGGGGCGATAATGAAAAACTGTTTTTT. It is translated as CASRGDNEKLFF.

The chain joins TRBV6-1 to TRBJ2-4, with 7 nucleotides matching TRBD2. The CDR3 contains 17 residues. Germline V CDR1 and CDR2: MNHNS, SASEGT. V lost 3 bases and J lost 0; bases outside the gene matches: 8. CDR3 coding DNA: TGTGCCAGCAGTGAGCGGGGGTACCAGCTAGCCAAAAACATTCAGTACTTC. Translated: CASSERGYQLAKNIQYF.

The chain combines TRBV12-5 with TRBJ2-1; 13 bases match TRBD2. J gave up 4 bases and V 0 bases, and 9 bases lay outside the gene matches. Germline lookup yields CDR1 LGHNT and CDR2 FRNRAP. The CDR3 is 19 amino acids. The CDR3 spells CASGLVLGTSGETYNEQFF. The CDR3 DNA reads as TGTGCTAGTGGTTTGGTACTCGGGACTAGCGGGGAAACATACAATGAGCAGTTCTTC.

The gene calls are TRBV3-1 (or the pseudogene TRBV3-2) and TRBJ1-3; perhaps TRBD1 as D (5 bases). Trimming shortened V by 3 bases and J by 2 bases, and 5 bases separated the two germline ends. Per germline, CDR1 LGHDT and CDR2 YNNKEL (reference sequence). The CDR3 sequence is 13 residues long. The CDR3 DNA follows: TGTGCCAGCAGCCACAGGGCTGGAAACACCATATATTTT. Protein: CASSHRAGNTIYF.